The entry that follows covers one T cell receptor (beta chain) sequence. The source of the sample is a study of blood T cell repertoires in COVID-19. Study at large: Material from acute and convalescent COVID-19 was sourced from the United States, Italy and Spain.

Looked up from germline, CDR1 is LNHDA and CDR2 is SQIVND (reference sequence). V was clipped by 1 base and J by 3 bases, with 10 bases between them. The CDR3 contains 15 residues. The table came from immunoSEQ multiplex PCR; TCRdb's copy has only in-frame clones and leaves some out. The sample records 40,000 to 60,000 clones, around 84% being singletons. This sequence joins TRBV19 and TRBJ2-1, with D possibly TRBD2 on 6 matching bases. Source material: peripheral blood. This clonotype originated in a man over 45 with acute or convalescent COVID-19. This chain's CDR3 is CASSIASRGYNEQFF. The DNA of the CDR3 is TGTGCCAGTAGTATAGCCTCGCGGGGCTACAATGAGCAGTTCTTC.